This T cell receptor beta chain was profiled in a study of blood T cell repertoires in COVID-19 (dated by TCRdb to 2018 to 2020). Background on the whole study: The collaborator samples originated in the United States, Italy and Spain and spanned the acute and convalescent phases of COVID-19. The prospective study material was composed of cDNA or gDNA derived from T cells, B-cell-depleted T cells, or PBMCs. Deeply sampled blood TCRbeta repertoires from subjects exposed to, actively infected with, or recovered from COVID-19 were included in the dataset. A freely available public database, intended as a resource for researchers studying the immune response to SARS-CoV-2, is where the repertoires were released. Samples were obtained from the ongoing ImmuneRACE study (first 160 participants) and from some 1,200 subjects provided by 6 global collaborators. The sample metadata nearly always contained a de-identified subject ID, COVID-19 status, age in years and sex. Where available, HLA class I and class II types were obtained from metadata supplied by the sample provider rather than from assay-based typing. The paper's findings and limits, for the study overall: The quantity of clinical and demographic metadata differed by source and by participant and was supplied without curation.

Germline trimming: 1 base from V, 7 bases from J; junction bases outside gene matches: 6. The germline V gene gives CDR1 as SNHLY and CDR2 as FYNNEI. From its cysteine to its phenylalanine, the CDR3 spans 15 amino acids. Only the CDR3 DNA stays, 45 bases, in frame from base 1. At one collaborating source in Seattle, patients were enrolled during active infection and were followed longitudinally through the course of disease. The collaborating institutions used their own protocols to collect whole blood in K2EDTA tubes. For TCRbeta analysis, collaborator samples were shipped as frozen whole blood, as isolated PBMCs, or as DNA extracted from either sample type. Comment on this clone: No cognate antigen has been identified for it. No much larger clone is present one base from it, and per-base qualities are unavailable.

TCRbeta CDR3 regions were amplified from genomic DNA using the immunoSEQ Assay, a bias-controlled multiplex PCR. In the paper's pipeline: The number of nucleated cells in each sample was estimated by amplification of reference gene primers within the assay. Sequence reads were collapsed and filtered to measure the absolute abundance of every unique TCRbeta CDR3 rearrangement. For each sample, productive Simpson clonality was calculated by taking the square root of Simpson's diversity index across productive rearrangements. TCRdb retrieved this table from immuneACCESS and kept in-frame rearrangements only. Not all clones are present; in checked studies, unresolved V genes account for under half, and no reason is known for the remainder. Clone size and V and J calls were adopted from that table, with D and trimming inferred from the DNA. Present in this sample are about 270,000 clones, roughly 80% of which were seen just once. More than 1.2% of the sample comes from the top ten.

This receptor chain uses TRBV2 and TRBJ2-2, with TRBD1 identical over 7 junction bases. This receptor was obtained from a human donor with COVID-19, enrolled during active disease. The donor label of this sample is uncertain. Specimen: peripheral blood. CDR3 sequence: CASSEVGTVVGELFF. At the DNA level, the sequence is TGTGCCAGCAGTGAAGTAGGGACAGTGGTCGGGGAGCTGTTTTTT.